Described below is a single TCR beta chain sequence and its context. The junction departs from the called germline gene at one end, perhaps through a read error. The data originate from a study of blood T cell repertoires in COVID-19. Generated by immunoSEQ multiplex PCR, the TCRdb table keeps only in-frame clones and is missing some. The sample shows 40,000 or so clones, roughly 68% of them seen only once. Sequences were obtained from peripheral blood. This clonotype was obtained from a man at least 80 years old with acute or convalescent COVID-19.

The CDR3 nucleotides are TGTGTCAGCAGTTACGCACAGGGAGAGAGTGAAAAACTGTTTTTT. It encodes CVSSYAQGESEKLFF. V and J are TRBV6-5 and TRBJ1-4; TRBD1 might be the D (6 bases). This CDR3 is built from 15 residues. The germline CDR1 and CDR2 sequences are MNHEY and SVGAGI.